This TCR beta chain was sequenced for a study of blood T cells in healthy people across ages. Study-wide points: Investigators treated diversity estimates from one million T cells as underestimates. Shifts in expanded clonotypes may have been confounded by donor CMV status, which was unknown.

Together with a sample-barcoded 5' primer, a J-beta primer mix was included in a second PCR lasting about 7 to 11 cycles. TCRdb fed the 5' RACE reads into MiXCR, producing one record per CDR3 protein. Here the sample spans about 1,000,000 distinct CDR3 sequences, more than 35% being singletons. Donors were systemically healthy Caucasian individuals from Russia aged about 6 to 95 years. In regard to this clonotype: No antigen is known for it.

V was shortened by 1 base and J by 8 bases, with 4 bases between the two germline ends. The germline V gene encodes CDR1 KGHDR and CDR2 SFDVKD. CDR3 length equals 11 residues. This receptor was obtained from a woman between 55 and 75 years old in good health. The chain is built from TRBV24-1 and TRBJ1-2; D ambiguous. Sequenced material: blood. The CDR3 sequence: CATSDFGGYTF. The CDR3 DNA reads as TGTGCCACCAGTGATTTCGGCGGCTACACCTTC.